This T cell receptor beta chain was recorded in a study of T cells after posttransplantation cyclophosphamide. Study-level results: Donor-recipient repertoire similarity was low at 1-2 months, rising over year one. After PTCy, TRB diversity resembled that of CNI/methotrexate controls. Skin or GI-infiltrating T cells shared few TRB sequences with blood.

The germline V gene has CDR1 SGHTA and CDR2 FQGNSA. Trimming took 1 base from V and 2 from J; bases not matched to a gene: 5. This CDR3 is 16 amino acids long. About this clone: Its target is not known.

The table came from immunoSEQ multiplex PCR; TCRdb's copy has only in-frame clones and leaves some out. The sample has about 31,000 clones, under 95% seen once; the top ten hold 0.2% to 0.3%. The naive gate required viable CD3+CD4+ or CD3+CD8+ cells with CCR7+CD45RA+CD45RO-CD95-CD27+CD28+ phenotype. The related graft donor's blood sample was taken on the day of bone marrow donation. The sequence was collected from a woman aged 60-75 years in good health, CMV-negative, and a related stem cell transplant donor. Sequenced sample: naive CD4+ T cells sorted from PBMCs. V gene TRBV7-2 combines with J gene TRBJ2-5; 9 bases fit TRBD2. The CDR3 coding sequence is TGTGCCAGCAGCTTAGTGGGCCTAGCGGGACAAGAGACCCAGTACTTC. This translates into CASSLVGLAGQETQYF. Drawing the rest from reference TRBV7-2 and TRBJ2-5, the complete variable domain is GAGVSQSPSNKVTEKGKDVELRCDPISGHTALYWYRQSLGQGLEFLIYFQGNSAPDKSGLPSDRFSAERTGGSVSTLTIQRTQQEDSAVYLCASSLVGLAGQETQYFGPGTRLLVL.